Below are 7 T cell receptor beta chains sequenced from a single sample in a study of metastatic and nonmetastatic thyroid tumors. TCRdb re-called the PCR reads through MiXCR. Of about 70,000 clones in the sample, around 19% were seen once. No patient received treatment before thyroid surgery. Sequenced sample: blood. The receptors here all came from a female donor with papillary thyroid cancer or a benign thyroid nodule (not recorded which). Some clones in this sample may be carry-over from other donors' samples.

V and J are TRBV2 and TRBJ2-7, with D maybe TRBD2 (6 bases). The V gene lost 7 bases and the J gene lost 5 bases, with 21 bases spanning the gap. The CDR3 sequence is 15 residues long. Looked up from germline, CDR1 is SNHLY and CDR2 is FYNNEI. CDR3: CASTPYAAGSNEQYF. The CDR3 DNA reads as TGTGCCAGCACCCCATACGCTGCGGGGTCCAACGAGCAGTACTTC.

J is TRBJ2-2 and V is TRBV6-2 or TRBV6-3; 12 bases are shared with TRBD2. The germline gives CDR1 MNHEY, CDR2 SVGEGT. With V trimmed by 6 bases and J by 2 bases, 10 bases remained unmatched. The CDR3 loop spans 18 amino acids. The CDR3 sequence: CASSSYGLAGPNTGELFF. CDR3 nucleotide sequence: TGTGCCAGCAGCTCCTATGGACTAGCGGGACCAAACACCGGGGAGCTGTTTTTT.

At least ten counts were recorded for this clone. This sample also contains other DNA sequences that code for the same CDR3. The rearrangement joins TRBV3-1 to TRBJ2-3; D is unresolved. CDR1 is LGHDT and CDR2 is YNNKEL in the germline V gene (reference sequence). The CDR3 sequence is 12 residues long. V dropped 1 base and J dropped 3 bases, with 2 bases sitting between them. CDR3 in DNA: TGTGCCAGCAGCCAAGTTACAGATACGCAGTATTTT. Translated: CASSQVTDTQYF.

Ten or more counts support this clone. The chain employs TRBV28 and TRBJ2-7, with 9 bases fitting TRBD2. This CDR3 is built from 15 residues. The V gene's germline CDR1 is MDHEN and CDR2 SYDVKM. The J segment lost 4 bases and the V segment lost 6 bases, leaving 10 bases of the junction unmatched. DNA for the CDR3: TGTGCCAGCAGCCCGGTAGCGGGAGTGGGGTACGAGCAGTACTTC. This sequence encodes CASSPVAGVGYEQYF.

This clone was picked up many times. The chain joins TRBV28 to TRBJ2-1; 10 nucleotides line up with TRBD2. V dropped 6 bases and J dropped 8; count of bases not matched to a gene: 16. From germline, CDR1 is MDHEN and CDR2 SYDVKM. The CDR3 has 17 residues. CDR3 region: CASSSPTGTSEPDEQFF. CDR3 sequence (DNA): TGTGCCAGCAGCTCCCCGACCGGGACTAGCGAACCGGATGAGCAGTTCTTC.

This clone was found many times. The CDR3 DNA follows: TGTGCCAGCAGCAAAGGGGAGACAGACTATGGCTACACCTTC. This translates into CASSKGETDYGYTF. The J gene is TRBJ1-2, the V gene TRBV4-2, with D possibly matching TRBD1 (5 bases). This CDR3 is built from 14 residues. Germline-derived CDR1 and CDR2 are LGHNA and YNFKEQ. V lost 5 bases, J lost 3 bases, and 13 bases lay in between.

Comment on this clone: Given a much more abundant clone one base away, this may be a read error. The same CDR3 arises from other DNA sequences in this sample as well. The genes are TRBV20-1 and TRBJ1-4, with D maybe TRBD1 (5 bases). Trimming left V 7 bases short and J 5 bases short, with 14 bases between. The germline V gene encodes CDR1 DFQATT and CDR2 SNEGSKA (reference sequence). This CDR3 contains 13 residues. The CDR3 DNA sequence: TGCAGTGGTGGGGACGGCTCCAATGAAAAACTGTTTTTT. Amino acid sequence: CSGGDGSNEKLFF.